This is a list of T cell receptor beta chains from one sample in a study of blood T cells in healthy people across ages. TCRdb ran MiXCR on the 5' RACE reads and lists one entry per CDR3 protein. This repertoire shows around 580,000 distinct CDR3 sequences, under 55% found once; its top ten account for around 23%. The sequencing sample was made of blood. The receptors originated from a man aged 80 or over in good health. CDR3s leave out the opening cysteine and the closing phenylalanine or tryptophan.

cdr3_length	v_call	j_call	cdr3_aa
14	TRBV20-1	TRBJ2-3	SAQRGALAGSNTQY
10	TRBV29-1	TRBJ2-3	SVDRLTDTQY
11	TRBV5-1	TRBJ2-5	ASSFGGEETQY
11	TRBV29-1	TRBJ2-7	SAEQGPGSEQY
10	TRBV29-1	TRBJ1-4	SVEVDREKLF
12	TRBV29-1	TRBJ2-5	SVAQGHSYNEQY
12	TRBV6-2/TRBV6-3	TRBJ2-1	ASTGGVSYNVQF
10	TRBV20-1	TRBJ2-1	SARVNGAEQF
13	TRBV3-1	NA	ASSLRREETYEQY
15	TRBV5-1	TRBJ2-3	ASSLVPLAGRTDTQY
12	TRBV6-5	TRBJ1-1	ASSYKATNTEAF
17	TRBV6-5	TRBJ2-2	ASSYSAAWDRGNTGELF
13	TRBV4-3	TRBJ2-7	ASSHPNGCANEQY
13	TRBV9	TRBJ2-1	ASSVEPLGDNEQF
13	TRBV18	TRBJ1-1	ASSPGQGRYTEAF
12	TRBV20-1	TRBJ2-2	SASRGPNTGELF
11	TRBV20-1	TRBJ2-3	SAEGGLTDTQY
13	TRBV4-1	TRBJ2-7	ASSQDSAAQAWQY
9	TRBV29-1	TRBJ1-1	SVGVNTEAF
13	TRBV7-3	TRBJ1-6	ASSASRDYNSPLH
9	TRBV20-1	TRBJ2-7	SASKSYEQY
14	TRBV5-1	TRBJ2-1	ASSLGSAGIGDEQF
13	TRBV3-1	TRBJ2-7	ASSHEPGQGGEQY
14	TRBV15	TRBJ2-5	ATSRELGYLQETQY
15	TRBV7-2	TRBJ2-3	AGSLSGTPSSTDTQY
13	TRBV7-9	TRBJ2-3	ASSLDREKADTQY
13	TRBV7-9	TRBJ2-1	ASSLRGGILNGQF
10	TRBV6-2/TRBV6-3	TRBJ2-7	ASTQTNYEQY
11	TRBV25-1	TRBJ1-2	ASSTPDRDGYT
13	TRBV10-1	TRBJ2-1	ASRDPGSPEDEQF
13	TRBV7-9	TRBJ2-1	ASSLRQGENNEQF
11	TRBV2	NA	ASSELASETQY
13	TRBV7-9	TRBJ2-1	ASSLGSGSYNEQF
9	TRBV6-2/TRBV6-3	TRBJ1-4	ASGNREKLF
13	TRBV7-2	TRBJ1-1	ASADVWLLRAEAF
13	TRBV28	NA	ASSDLPDRSYEQY
12	TRBV5-1	TRBJ1-2	ASSHEQGDYGYT
11	TRBV27	TRBJ1-1	ASSYQQNTEAF
12	TRBV6-5	TRBJ1-5	ASSWGGDNQPQH
10	TRBV7-9	TRBJ2-3	ASSMTGDTQY
12	TRBV20-1	TRBJ2-7	SARNSGRTYEQY
18	TRBV29-1	TRBJ2-3	SVDSPRGQGIGVSTDTQY
13	TRBV5-1	TRBJ1-1	ASTGTPWENTEAF
11	TRBV29-1	TRBJ2-3	SAEGSGTDTQY
13	TRBV7-2	TRBJ1-6	ASSRGEVLNSPLH
13	TRBV4-1	TRBJ2-3	ASSQARTGRDTQY
9	TRBV29-1	TRBJ2-3	SVGFTDTQY
11	TRBV20-1	TRBJ2-1	SASPQLGMRLF
12	TRBV7-2	TRBJ2-7	ASSPNTGAYEQY
13	TRBV5-1	TRBJ2-4	ASSLAATGFDIQY
12	TRBV5-5	TRBJ2-5	ASSFLTIPETQY